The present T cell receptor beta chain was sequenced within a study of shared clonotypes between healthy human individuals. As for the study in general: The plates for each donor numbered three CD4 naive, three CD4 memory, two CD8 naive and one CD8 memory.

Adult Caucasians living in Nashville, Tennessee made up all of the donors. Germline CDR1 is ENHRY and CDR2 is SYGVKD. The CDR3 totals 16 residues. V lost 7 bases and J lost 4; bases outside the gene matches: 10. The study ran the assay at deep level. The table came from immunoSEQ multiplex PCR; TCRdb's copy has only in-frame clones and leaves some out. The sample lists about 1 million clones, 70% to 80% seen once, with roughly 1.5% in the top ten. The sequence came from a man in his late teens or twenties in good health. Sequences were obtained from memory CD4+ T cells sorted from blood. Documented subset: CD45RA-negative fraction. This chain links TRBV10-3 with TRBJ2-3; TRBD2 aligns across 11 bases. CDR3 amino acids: CAIMPFTSGGPDTQYF. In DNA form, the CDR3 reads TGTGCCATCATGCCTTTTACTAGCGGGGGCCCAGATACGCAGTATTTT.